What follows is one T cell receptor beta chain and its context. Per germline, CDR1 SNHLY and CDR2 FYNNEI. V lost 8 bases and J 5 bases, leaving 12 bases between the germline ends. CDR3 length: 12 residues. Only in-frame clones appear in the TCRdb table, and some are missing; sequencing was by immunoSEQ multiplex PCR. The sample lists over 50,000 clones; 88% were seen once. The source of the sample is a study of T cell changes during pregnancy in multiple sclerosis. Here the sequenced sample was peripheral blood, taken in the first trimester of pregnancy. The source of this sequence is a female donor with multiple sclerosis, enrolled in a pregnancy study. The chain employs TRBV2 and TRBJ2-5, with D tentatively TRBD2 (6 bases). CDR3 coding DNA: TGTGCCAGCGGGAGCGGGTGGGAGACCCAGTACTTC. Protein sequence: CASGSGWETQYF.